The T cell receptor (beta chain) described here comes from a study of cytomegalovirus exposure and HLA in healthy donors. Use of 60 Vbeta and 13 Jbeta primers characterized the PCR. Produced via immunoSEQ multiplex PCR; TCRdb's table is partial and in-frame only. The sample includes under 150,000 clones, about 79% of them seen just once. The CDR3 is made up of 15 amino acids. V lost 1 base to trimming and J lost 2 bases, with 12 bases between them. The germline CDR1 and CDR2 sequences are MDHEN and SYDVKM. On this clone itself: Its antigen is as yet unknown.

Study conclusions and caveats: Reportedly, HLA-A and HLA-B alleles of most subjects were accurately predicted from TCR beta. Immune exposure information comprised only CMV serostatus.

The sequence came from a young woman in good health and CMV-seronegative. What was sequenced was PBMCs. The V call is TRBV28, the J call TRBJ2-7, with D perhaps TRBD2 (6 bases). CDR3 region: CASSLSGTRTYEQYF. Written as DNA, the CDR3 is TGTGCCAGCAGTTTATCGGGGACTCGTACCTACGAGCAGTACTTC.